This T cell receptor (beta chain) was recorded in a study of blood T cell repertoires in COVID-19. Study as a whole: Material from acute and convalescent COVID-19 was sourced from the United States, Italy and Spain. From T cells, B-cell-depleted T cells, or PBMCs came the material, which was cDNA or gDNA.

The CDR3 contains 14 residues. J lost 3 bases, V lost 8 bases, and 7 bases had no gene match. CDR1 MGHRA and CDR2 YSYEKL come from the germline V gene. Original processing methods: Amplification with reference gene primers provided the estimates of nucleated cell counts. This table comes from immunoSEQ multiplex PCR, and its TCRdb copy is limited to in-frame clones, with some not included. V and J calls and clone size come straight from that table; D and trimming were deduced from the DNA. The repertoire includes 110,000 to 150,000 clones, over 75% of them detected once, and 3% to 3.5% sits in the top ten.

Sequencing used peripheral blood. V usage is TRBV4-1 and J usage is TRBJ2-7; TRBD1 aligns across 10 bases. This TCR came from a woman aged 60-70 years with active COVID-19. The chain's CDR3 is CASGFGTGDYEQYF. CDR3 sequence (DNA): TGCGCCAGCGGCTTTGGGACAGGGGACTACGAGCAGTACTTC.